The T cell receptor beta chain under discussion was sequenced for a study of blood T cell repertoires in COVID-19. For the study at large: From T cells, B-cell-depleted T cells, or PBMCs came the material, which was cDNA or gDNA.

In the authors' workflow: Reference gene primer amplification gave nucleated cell count estimates. TCRdb keeps only in-frame clones here, not all; method: immunoSEQ multiplex PCR. The V and J calls and the clone size are those of that table, but D and trimming were determined from the DNA. The sample lists fewer than 120,000 clones, more than 70% occurring once. CDR3 length equals 13 residues. V gave up 3 bases and J gave up 8 bases, with 13 bases separating them. Germline CDR1 and CDR2: SGHTA and FQGNSA. The TCR originated in a woman aged 45-59 years with acute or convalescent COVID-19. Input material: peripheral blood. V gene TRBV7-2 combines with J gene TRBJ1-2; a possible D gene is TRBD1 (5 bases). CDR3 amino acids: CASSFDRQRGYTF. CDR3 nucleotide sequence: TGTGCCAGCAGCTTCGACAGACAAAGAGGCTACACCTTC.